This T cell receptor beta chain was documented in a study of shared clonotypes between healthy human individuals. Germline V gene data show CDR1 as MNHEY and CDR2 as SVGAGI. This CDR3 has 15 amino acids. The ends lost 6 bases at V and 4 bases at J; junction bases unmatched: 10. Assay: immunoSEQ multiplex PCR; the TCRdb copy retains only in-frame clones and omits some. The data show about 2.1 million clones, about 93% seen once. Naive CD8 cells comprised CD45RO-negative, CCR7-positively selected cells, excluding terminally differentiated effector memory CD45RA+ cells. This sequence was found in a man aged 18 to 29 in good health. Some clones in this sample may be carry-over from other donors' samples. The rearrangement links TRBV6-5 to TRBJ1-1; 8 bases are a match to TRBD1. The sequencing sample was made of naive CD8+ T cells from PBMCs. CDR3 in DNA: TGTGCCAGCAGGCCCCCAGGGGGCAGGGTCACTGAAGCTTTCTTT. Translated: CASRPPGGRVTEAFF.